Ten or more counts support the clone carrying this TCR beta chain. No antigen is known for it. CDR3 length: 12 residues. The germline V gene has CDR1 MGHRA and CDR2 YSYEKL. The ends were cut back, 1 base at V and 3 bases at J, with 3 bases in the middle. The data originate from a study of breast tumors, draining lymph nodes, adjacent tissues. Study findings and constraints: Compared with lymph nodes, tumors were less diverse; compared with nontumor tissue, more.

TCRdb reprocessed the multiplex PCR reads via MiXCR and lists one record per CDR3 protein. Here the sample spans hundreds of thousands of distinct CDR3 sequences, roughly 32% being singletons. The lymph nodes were axillary draining lymph nodes from breast cancer patients. The chain links TRBV4-1 to TRBJ2-5; no clear D. This TCR was sampled from a female donor with breast cancer. Some clones in this sample may be carry-over from other donors' samples. Sequencing input: axillary lymph node tissue. DNA for the CDR3: TGCGCCAGCAGCCAAGCGGAAGAGACCCAGTACTTC. This codes for CASSQAEETQYF.